This note documents a single T cell receptor (beta chain) sequence. The record originates from a study of blood T cell repertoires in COVID-19. The overall study: COVID-19 samples from acute and convalescent phases originated in the United States, Italy and Spain. Sample material is recorded as cDNA or gDNA derived from T cells, B-cell-depleted T cells, or PBMCs.

Germline V gene sequence: CDR1 MNHEY, CDR2 SVGAGI. This CDR3 has 16 amino acids. Trimming cost V 0 bases and J 6 bases; bases outside gene matches: 6. Under the authors' procedure: For nucleated cells, counts were estimated from reference gene primer amplification. Sequencing was performed with immunoSEQ multiplex PCR; in TCRdb, only in-frame clones are kept and a portion is missing. V, J and clone size are those of that table, while D and trimming were read from the DNA. The data contain fewer than 150,000 clones, 87% of them seen just once; the ten biggest clones take up roughly 4%. The receptor's source is a woman between 35 and 50 years old with acute or convalescent COVID-19. This rearrangement joins TRBV6-5 to TRBJ2-7, with 12 bases matching TRBD2. The specimen was peripheral blood. The CDR3 nucleotides are TGTGCCAGCAGTTACTCGACTAGCGGGAGTGCCGGCGAGCAGTACTTC. Protein: CASSYSTSGSAGEQYF.